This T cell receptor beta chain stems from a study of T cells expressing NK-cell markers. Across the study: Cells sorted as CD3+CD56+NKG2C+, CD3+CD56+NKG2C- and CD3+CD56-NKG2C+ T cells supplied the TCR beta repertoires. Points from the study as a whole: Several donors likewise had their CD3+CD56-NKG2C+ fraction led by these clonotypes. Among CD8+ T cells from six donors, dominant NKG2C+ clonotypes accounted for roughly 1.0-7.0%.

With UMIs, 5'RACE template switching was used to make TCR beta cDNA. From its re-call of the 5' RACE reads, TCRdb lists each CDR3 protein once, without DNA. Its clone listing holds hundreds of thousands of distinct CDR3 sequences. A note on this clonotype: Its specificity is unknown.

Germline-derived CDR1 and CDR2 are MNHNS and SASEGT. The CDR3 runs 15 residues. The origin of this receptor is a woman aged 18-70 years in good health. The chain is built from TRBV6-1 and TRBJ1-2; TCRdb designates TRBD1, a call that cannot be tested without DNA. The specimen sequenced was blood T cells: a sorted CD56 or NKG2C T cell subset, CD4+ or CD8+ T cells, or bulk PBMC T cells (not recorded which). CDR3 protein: CASSGRSGGNYGYTF.